The TCR beta chain described here comes from a study of blood T cell repertoires in COVID-19. TCRdb keeps only in-frame clones here, not all; method: immunoSEQ multiplex PCR. Here the sample spans about 330,000 clones, roughly 90% being singletons. From germline, CDR1 is LNHDA and CDR2 SQIVND (reference sequence). The V gene lost 8 bases and the J gene lost 5 bases, with 13 bases spanning the gap. The CDR3 totals 13 residues. Sequenced: PBMCs or T cells enriched from blood (not recorded which). V and J are TRBV19 and TRBJ1-5, with D perhaps matching TRBD1 (6 bases). The TCR sequence derives from a woman in her twenties or thirties who had recovered from COVID-19. This CDR3 reads CASVPGQHQPQHF. CDR3 nucleotides: TGTGCCAGTGTGCCGGGACAACATCAGCCCCAGCATTTT.